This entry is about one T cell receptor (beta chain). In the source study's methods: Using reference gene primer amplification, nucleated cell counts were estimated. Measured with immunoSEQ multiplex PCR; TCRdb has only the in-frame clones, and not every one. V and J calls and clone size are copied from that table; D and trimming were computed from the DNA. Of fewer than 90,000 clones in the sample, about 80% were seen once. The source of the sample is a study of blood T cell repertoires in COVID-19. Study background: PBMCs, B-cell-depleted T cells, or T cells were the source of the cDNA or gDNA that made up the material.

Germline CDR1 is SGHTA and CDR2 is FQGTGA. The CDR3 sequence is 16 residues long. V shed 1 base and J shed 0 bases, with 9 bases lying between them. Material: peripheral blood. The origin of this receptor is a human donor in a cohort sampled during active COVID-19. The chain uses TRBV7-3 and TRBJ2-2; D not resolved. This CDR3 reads CASSLIGLANTGELFF. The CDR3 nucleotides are TGTGCCAGCAGCTTAATCGGTTTGGCGAACACCGGGGAGCTGTTTTTT.